The 29 T cell receptor beta chains in this list originate from one sample, sequenced in a study of blood T cell repertoires in COVID-19. Measured with immunoSEQ multiplex PCR; TCRdb has only the in-frame clones, and not every one. The sample comprises approximately 180,000 clones, about four fifths of which are singletons, and roughly an eighth rests with the top ten. Sequences were obtained from peripheral blood. These receptors all stem from an elderly woman with COVID-19, enrolled during active disease.

The V gene is TRBV2, the J gene TRBJ2-1; 8 nucleotides line up with TRBD1. This CDR3 is built from 14 residues. Germline-derived CDR1 and CDR2 are SNHLY and FYNNEI. V dropped 6 bases and J dropped 9; count of bases not matched to a gene: 10. CDR3 DNA sequence: TGTGCCAGCAGAACGACAGGGGTTGAGCGTGAGCAGTTCTTC. Translating it yields CASRTTGVEREQFF. The full variable domain, rest sourced from reference TRBV2 and TRBJ2-1, is EPEVTQTPSHQVTQMGQEVILRCVPISNHLYFYWYRQILGQKVEFLVSFYNNEISEKSEIFDDQFSVERPDGSNFTLKIRSTKLEDSAMYFCASRTTGVEREQFFGPGTRLTVL.

The chain is built from TRBV28 and TRBJ2-5, with a tentative D call TRBD2 (5 bases). The CDR3 extends over 14 amino acids. The germline gives CDR1 MDHEN, CDR2 SYDVKM. The V end lost 1 base, the J end lost 3 bases, and 9 bases lay between the germline ends. The CDR3, as DNA: TGTGCCAGCAGTTTATTCGGGGTAGAAGAGACCCAGTACTTC. Translated: CASSLFGVEETQYF.

This clone was detected a few times. Other DNA sequences of this sample code for an identical CDR3. J is TRBJ1-4 and V is TRBV5-6; D might be TRBD1 (5 bases). Germline V gives CDR1 SGHDT, CDR2 YYEEEE. There are 13 residues in the CDR3. Trimming shortened V by 2 bases and J by 5 bases, and 7 bases separated the two germline ends. The CDR3 loop reads CASSLRGNEKLFF. As DNA, the CDR3 is TGTGCCAGCAGCTTAAGGGGAAATGAAAAACTGTTTTTT.

The V call is TRBV7-8, the J call TRBJ2-2; TRBD2 might be the D (5 bases). CDR3 size: 16 residues. CDR1 is SGHVS and CDR2 is FQNEAQ in the germline V gene. V lost 1 base and J 4 bases, leaving 13 bases between the germline ends. The CDR3 region has the DNA TGTGCCAGCAGCTTAGGTTCTCTAGCTTCCACCGGGGAGCTGTTTTTT. Translated, it gives CASSLGSLASTGELFF.

The V call is TRBV6-2 or TRBV6-3, the J call TRBJ2-3; 9 bases are shared with TRBD1. Germline values: CDR1 MNHEY, CDR2 SVGEGT. Trimming cost V 4 bases and J 5 bases; bases outside gene matches: 4. This CDR3 is built from 14 residues. The CDR3 nucleotides are TGTGCCAGCAGTTCGTGGACAGGGGTAGATACGCAGTATTTT. Residues: CASSSWTGVDTQYF.

This CDR3 reads CASSFRTGGNEKLFF. Here the CDR3 DNA reads TGTGCCAGCAGCTTTCGGACAGGAGGAAATGAAAAACTGTTTTTT. The V gene is TRBV5-6, the J gene TRBJ1-4; 7 bases map to TRBD1. The CDR3 runs to 15 residues. J lost 5 bases, V lost 2 bases, and 6 bases had no gene match. Germline V CDR1 and CDR2: SGHDT, YYEEEE.

The chain joins TRBV11-2 to TRBJ1-1; 7 bases fit TRBD1. This CDR3 comprises 14 residues. Per the germline V gene, CDR1 is SGHAT and CDR2 is FQNNGV. Trimming cost V 0 bases and J 10 bases; bases outside gene matches: 8. This chain's CDR3 is CASSLDPGGPGAFF. In DNA, the CDR3 is TGTGCCAGCAGCTTAGATCCAGGGGGGCCGGGAGCTTTCTTT.

The rearrangement joins TRBV19 to TRBJ2-1; 8 bases map to TRBD1. Germline V lookup: CDR1 LNHDA, CDR2 SQIVND (reference sequence). This CDR3 has 15 amino acids. V was clipped by 6 bases and J by 4 bases; unmatched bases: 8. The CDR3, as DNA: TGTGCCAGTAGAGCCCGAGGGACAGGATACAATGAGCAGTTCTTC. It codes for CASRARGTGYNEQFF. The whole variable domain, remainder taken from reference TRBV19 and TRBJ2-1, is DGGITQSPKYLFRKEGQNVTLSCEQNLNHDAMYWYRQDPGQGLRLIYYSQIVNDFQKGDIAEGYSVSREKKESFPLTVTSAQKNPTAFYLCASRARGTGYNEQFFGPGTRLTVL.

The chain recombines TRBV6-5 with TRBJ1-2; 7 nucleotides agree with TRBD1. V gave up 5 bases and J gave up 7 bases; unmatched junction bases: 10. Germline CDR1 reads MNHEY; CDR2 reads SVGAGI. The CDR3 extends over 14 amino acids. CDR3 coding DNA: TGTGCCAGCAGTACCGACAGGGTAGGCGGTGGCTACACCTTC. Protein sequence: CASSTDRVGGGYTF.

The V gene is TRBV19, the J gene TRBJ1-4; TRBD1 might be the D (5 bases). The ends were cut back, 5 bases at V and 7 bases at J, with 17 bases in the middle. This CDR3 comprises 15 residues. Germline V gene data show CDR1 as LNHDA and CDR2 as SQIVND (reference sequence). DNA of the CDR3: TGTGCCAGTAGTCCGGGACTCAACCGGGGTGAAAAACTGTTTTTT. This encodes CASSPGLNRGEKLFF.

This clone was observed a single time. This sequence joins TRBV11-2 and TRBJ1-4; no definite D call. Looked up from germline, CDR1 is SGHAT and CDR2 is FQNNGV. The CDR3 length is 16 residues. Trimming removed 5 bases at V and 3 bases at J, with 16 bases between. CDR3 residues: CASSPRPGPANEKLFF. For the CDR3, the DNA is TGTGCCAGCAGCCCCAGACCGGGTCCGGCTAATGAAAAACTGTTTTTT.

The gene calls are TRBV24-1 and TRBJ2-7, with 12 nucleotides matching TRBD2. From germline, CDR1 is KGHDR and CDR2 SFDVKD. The CDR3 is made up of 16 amino acids. Trimming took 4 bases from V and 2 from J; bases not matched to a gene: 5. The CDR3 sequence is CATSDSGLAGTYEQYF. Here the CDR3 DNA reads TGTGCCACCAGTGACTCAGGACTAGCGGGAACCTACGAGCAGTACTTC.

The chain uses TRBV19 and TRBJ1-5; 7 positions match TRBD1. There are 14 residues in the CDR3. J lost 6 bases, V lost 3 bases, and 5 bases had no gene match. The germline gives CDR1 LNHDA, CDR2 SQIVND (reference sequence). CDR3: CASSIQGDGQPQHF. The CDR3 DNA follows: TGTGCCAGTAGTATTCAGGGGGACGGTCAGCCCCAGCATTTT.

The genes are TRBV6-5 and TRBJ2-2; 7 bases are shared with TRBD1. Germline CDR1 MNHEY, CDR2 SVGAGI. V shed 5 bases, J shed 3 bases, and the junction held 6 bases outside the gene matches. CDR3 length: 15 residues. In DNA form, the CDR3 reads TGTGCCAGCAGTACCGACAGGGTGGACACCGGGGAGCTGTTTTTT. It translates to CASSTDRVDTGELFF.

The V and J genes are TRBV11-2 and TRBJ2-1, with TRBD2 identical over 8 bases. V was clipped by 2 bases and J by 9 bases; unmatched bases: 9. Germline values: CDR1 SGHAT, CDR2 FQNNGV. The CDR3 has 15 residues. The chain's CDR3 is CASSLTGGRLSEQFF. DNA for the CDR3: TGTGCCAGCAGCTTAACAGGCGGGAGGCTTAGTGAGCAGTTCTTC.

The V gene is TRBV6-2 or TRBV6-3, the J gene TRBJ2-6, with TRBD1 matching 9 bases. The germline gives CDR1 MNHEY, CDR2 SVGEGT. This CDR3 has 16 amino acids. J was trimmed by 2 bases and V by 6 bases; bases with no gene match: 5. CDR3 region: CASSGTGKAGANVLTF. The CDR3 bases are TGTGCCAGCAGCGGGACAGGGAAGGCTGGGGCCAACGTCCTGACTTTC.

This clone was counted only a few times. The chain combines TRBV13 with TRBJ2-5; D not resolved. The CDR3 has 16 residues. V lost 5 bases and J 3 bases, leaving 19 bases between the germline ends. Germline V gene data show CDR1 as PRHDT and CDR2 as FYEKMQ (reference sequence). CDR3 bases: TGTGCCAGCAGCCTCGGCGGTTCCGAATTAAAAGAGACCCAGTACTTC. This translates into CASSLGGSELKETQYF.

This clone has only one observation. The genes are TRBV4-1 and TRBJ2-1; possibly TRBD1 for D (5 bases). This CDR3 spans 14 amino acids. V lost 4 bases, J lost 9 bases, and 16 bases lay in between. Per germline, CDR1 MGHRA and CDR2 YSYEKL. CDR3 loop: CASSRRHGAGEQFF. CDR3 DNA sequence: TGCGCCAGCAGCCGGCGACATGGGGCAGGTGAGCAGTTCTTC.

The chain is built from TRBV6-2 or TRBV6-3 and TRBJ1-2; D might be TRBD1 (6 bases). The CDR3 loop spans 16 amino acids. Germline CDR1 MNHEY, CDR2 SVGEGT. V lost 6 bases and J 4 bases, leaving 21 bases between the germline ends. CDR3 bases: TGTGCCAGCAGCCGATCTACGGACAGCTTGGCCTATGGCTACACCTTC. It yields the protein CASSRSTDSLAYGYTF.

The CDR3 DNA follows: TGCAGCGTCAGGACAGAACAGAGGACCTACGAGCAGTACTTC. As protein: CSVRTEQRTYEQYF. The chain is built from TRBV29-1 and TRBJ2-7; TRBD1 is a possible D gene (6 bases). CDR3 size: 14 residues. The ends were cut back, 6 bases at V and 2 bases at J, with 17 bases in the middle. The V gene's germline CDR1 is SQVTM and CDR2 ANQGSEA.

This clone was observed a single time. The chain links TRBV30 to TRBJ1-3; D is ambiguous. This CDR3 comprises 12 residues. Trimming removed 2 bases at V and 4 bases at J, with 6 bases between. CDR1 is GTSNPN and CDR2 is SVGIG in the germline V gene (reference sequence). The CDR3 spells CAWSPAGNTIYF. The CDR3 DNA follows: TGTGCCTGGAGTCCAGCGGGAAACACCATATATTTT.

There are a few counts of this clone. The rearrangement joins TRBV6-5 to TRBJ1-1; perhaps TRBD1 as D (5 bases). CDR3 length: 12 amino acids. CDR1 and CDR2 from the germline V gene are MNHEY and SVGAGI. V lost 7 bases and J lost 5, with 11 bases in between. In DNA, the CDR3 is TGTGCCAGCATCGGGGGTAGGACTGAAGCTTTCTTT. Protein: CASIGGRTEAFF.

This clone turned up a few times. The chain has TRBV5-6 and TRBJ2-2, with D possibly matching TRBD1 (6 bases). The CDR3 sequence is 16 residues long. V lost 4 bases, J lost 9 bases, and 22 bases lay in between. Germline V CDR1 and CDR2: SGHDT, YYEEEE. CDR3 DNA sequence: TGTGCCAGCAGCCCCTACGGGACACCACCACCGAGGGAGCTGTTTTTT. Amino acid sequence: CASSPYGTPPPRELFF.

The rearrangement uses TRBV30 and TRBJ2-7; D unresolved. The CDR3 covers 13 residues. The germline gives CDR1 GTSNPN, CDR2 SVGIG (reference sequence). Deletions cut 5 bases from V and 0 bases from J, with 11 bases between. The DNA for the CDR3 is TGTGCCTGGGGACGGTCTACCTCCTACGAGCAGTACTTC. Translating gives CAWGRSTSYEQYF.

On this clone: At one of its ends the junction is not consistent with the germline gene, which may arise from a read error. J is TRBJ2-4 and V is TRBV28; D may be TRBD2 (6 bases). The germline gives CDR1 MDHEN, CDR2 SYDVKM. The CDR3 is 13 residues long. CDR3 residues: CASSLVGGTGVDF. In DNA form, the CDR3 reads TGTGCCAGCAGTTTAGTCGGAGGGACCGGGGTTGACTTC.

The rearrangement links TRBV13 to TRBJ2-6, with 8 bases aligning to TRBD1. Trimming cost V 4 bases and J 4 bases; bases outside gene matches: 9. CDR3 length: 17 amino acids. CDR1 PRHDT and CDR2 FYEKMQ come from the germline V gene (reference sequence). The DNA of the CDR3 is TGTGCCAGCAGCTCCCCGGACAGGGAGTCCGGGGCCAACGTCCTGACTTTC. Translation gives CASSSPDRESGANVLTF.

The chain employs TRBV21-1 and TRBJ1-2; whether TRBD1, the table's D call, matches the DNA was not checked. TRBV21-1 constitutes a pseudogene. This CDR3 contains 15 residues. CDR3 sequence reads: CASSNDRVPPYGYTF. Here the CDR3 DNA reads TGTGCCAGCAGCAACGACAGGGTCCCCCCCTATGGCTACACCTTC.

This chain uses TRBV4-1 with TRBJ2-3, with D maybe TRBD2 (6 bases). Trimming left V 1 base short and J 5 bases short, with 22 bases between. Germline V lookup: CDR1 MGHRA, CDR2 YSYEKL. CDR3 length equals 18 residues. The CDR3 here is CASSQASFSGSDRDTQYF. The CDR3 DNA reads as TGCGCCAGCAGCCAAGCAAGCTTCAGCGGGTCAGACAGAGATACGCAGTATTTT.

The chain couples TRBV3-1 (or the pseudogene TRBV3-2) to TRBJ1-1, with D maybe TRBD1 (6 bases). This CDR3 is built from 16 residues. CDR1 LGHDT and CDR2 YNNKEL come from the germline V gene (reference sequence). Trimming pared 0 bases from V and 4 bases from J, leaving 15 bases between. Written as DNA, the CDR3 is TGTGCCAGCAGCCAAGAGTGGGGACATAGGGGCACTGAAGCTTTCTTT. It codes for CASSQEWGHRGTEAFF.